Here is one T cell receptor (beta chain) with its context. The antigen remains unidentified. This entry comes from a study of blood T cells in healthy people across ages. Background on the study: Capture via template switching afforded approximately one barcoded beta molecule per two T cells.

V lost 0 bases, J lost 6 bases, and 13 bases lay in between. This CDR3 contains 14 residues. CDR1 is SGHRS and CDR2 is YFSETQ in the germline V gene. Per sample, extraction of total RNA gave at least 5.5 micrograms in every case. Together with a sample-barcoded 5' primer, a J-beta primer mix was included in a second PCR lasting roughly 6 to 12 cycles. A tag from a template-switch adaptor with 12 random nucleotides marked each cDNA molecule. TCRdb analysed the 5' RACE reads with MiXCR anew, one entry per CDR3 protein. The profile covers roughly 800,000 distinct CDR3 sequences, with 58% appearing a single time and approximately 21% taken by the ten largest. The study, taken as a whole, reports: TCR beta diversity per million T cells fell roughly linearly with age.

V gene TRBV5-1 combines with J gene TRBJ2-7; possible D gene TRBD2, 6 bases. Material for sequencing was blood. The sequence was obtained from a man aged 25-40 years in good health. The CDR3 DNA reads TGCGCCAGCAGCTTGGCCGGAGGGGACCGCGAGCAGTACTTC. Its protein product is CASSLAGGDREQYF. The complete variable domain, with remaining parts taken from reference TRBV5-1 and TRBJ2-7, reads KAGVTQTPRYLIKTRGQQVTLSCSPISGHRSVSWYQQTPGQGLQFLFEYFSETQRNKGNFPGRFSGRQFSNSRSEMNVSTLELGDSALYLCASSLAGGDREQYFGPGTRLTVT.